The 25 T cell receptor beta chains below all came from one sample that was sequenced in a study of cytomegalovirus exposure and HLA in healthy donors. Sequencing was performed with immunoSEQ multiplex PCR; in TCRdb, only in-frame clones are kept and a portion is missing. The profile shows about 160,000 clones, roughly 86% of them singletons. The sequencing input was PBMCs. The receptors here all came from a man between 18 and 29 years old in good health and CMV-seropositive.

The CDR3 DNA follows: TGTGCCAGCAGCTACCGGGACAGGACGAACACCGGGGAGCTGTTTTTT. Amino acid sequence: CASSYRDRTNTGELFF. The rearrangement uses TRBV7-8 and TRBJ2-2; TRBD1 aligns across 8 bases. Per germline, CDR1 SGHVS and CDR2 FQNEAQ. The CDR3 contains 16 residues. Trimming removed 4 bases from V and 0 bases from J; junction bases left unmatched: 4.

The V gene is TRBV6-1, the J gene TRBJ2-7; 7 bases line up with TRBD1. Germline loops: CDR1 MNHNS, CDR2 SASEGT. This CDR3 is 13 amino acids long. Trimming removed 10 bases from V and 1 base from J; junction bases left unmatched: 7. The CDR3 spells CATRTGHSYEQYF. The CDR3 bases are TGTGCCACCCGGACAGGCCATTCCTACGAGCAGTACTTC.

The chain carries TRBV4-1 and TRBJ2-4, with 14 bases lining up with TRBD2. The CDR3 consists of 18 residues. After removal of 0 bases from V and 8 bases from J, the junction contained 9 bases not matched to a gene. The germline V gene has CDR1 MGHRA and CDR2 YSYEKL. Written as DNA, the CDR3 is TGCGCCAGCAGCCAAGAAGCTCGACTAGCGGGGGGGTGGGACATTCAGTACTTC. Translation gives CASSQEARLAGGWDIQYF.

DNA for the CDR3: TGTGCCAGTAGCCAAGGGACAACTAGCACAGATACGCAGTATTTT. Translating gives CASSQGTTSTDTQYF. V usage is TRBV19 and J usage is TRBJ2-3; the D gene is possibly TRBD1 (6 bases). V gave up 6 bases and J gave up 0 bases, with 13 bases separating them. Germline V gene lookup returns CDR1 LNHDA and CDR2 SQIVND (reference sequence). This CDR3 comprises 15 residues.

Concerning this clone itself: One end of the junction does not line up with germline, which may come from a read error. The rearrangement uses TRBV7-7 and TRBJ2-2; 8 bases align to TRBD2. This CDR3 has 15 amino acids. Germline V lookup: CDR1 SSHAT, CDR2 FNYEAQ (reference sequence). CDR3 sequence reads: CASSLYPGGSGELFF. For the CDR3, the DNA is TGTGCTAGCAGCTTATACCCGGGAGGGTCCGGGGAGCTGTTTTTT. Full variable domain (rest looked up from reference TRBV7-7 and TRBJ2-2): GAGVSQSPRYKVTKRGQDVTLRCDPISSHATLYWYQQALGQGPEFLTYFNYEAQPDKSGLPSDRFSAERPEGSISTLTIQRTEQRDSAMYRCASSLYPGGSGELFFGEGSRLTVL.

J is TRBJ2-7 and V is TRBV2; TRBD1 agrees at 10 bases. V lost 1 base, J lost 1 base, and 10 bases stayed unmatched. The germline gives CDR1 SNHLY, CDR2 FYNNEI. This CDR3 contains 18 residues. CDR3 nucleotides: TGTGCCAGCAGTGAAGTAGTTGGGACAGGGGACATATCCTACGAGCAGTACTTC. As protein: CASSEVVGTGDISYEQYF.

This sequence joins TRBV13 and TRBJ1-1; D is unclear. The V and J ends lost 0 bases and 4 bases respectively, with 12 bases between them. The CDR3 is 15 residues long. Germline CDR1 reads PRHDT; CDR2 reads FYEKMQ (reference sequence). CDR3 amino acids: CASSLGVSEGTEAFF. CDR3 DNA: TGTGCCAGCAGCTTAGGGGTGAGTGAGGGCACTGAAGCTTTCTTT.

The chain has TRBV28 and TRBJ2-1, with 9 positions matching TRBD2. Germline CDR1 is MDHEN and CDR2 is SYDVKM. J gave up 4 bases and V 5 bases, and 3 bases lay outside the gene matches. There are 14 residues in the CDR3. The DNA for the CDR3 is TGTGCCAGCAGTGGGACTAGCCTATACAATGAGCAGTTCTTC. Protein: CASSGTSLYNEQFF.

This chain uses TRBV13 with TRBJ1-1; D ambiguous. The germline gives CDR1 PRHDT, CDR2 FYEKMQ (reference sequence). CDR3 size: 11 residues. Deletions cut 3 bases from V and 11 bases from J, with 10 bases between. CDR3 loop: CASSLEDGAFF. As DNA, the CDR3 is TGTGCCAGCAGCTTGGAAGACGGGGCTTTCTTT.

The genes are TRBV10-3 and TRBJ2-5; perhaps TRBD1 as D (6 bases). This CDR3 is 13 amino acids long. CDR1 ENHRY and CDR2 SYGVKD come from the germline V gene. Trimming took 11 bases from V and 3 from J, leaving 16 bases between them. The CDR3 sequence: CAVRDTVEETQYF. The CDR3, as DNA: TGTGCCGTCCGGGACACGGTGGAAGAGACCCAGTACTTC.

J is TRBJ1-5 and V is TRBV29-1; D gene unclear. Germline V CDR1 and CDR2: SQVTM, ANQGSEA. The CDR3 spans 14 residues. Trimming took 6 bases from V and 0 from J, leaving 12 bases between them. CDR3 DNA: TGCAGCGTGGCCACAGCATCTAGCAATCAGCCCCAGCATTTT. Protein product: CSVATASSNQPQHF.

This chain joins TRBV18 and TRBJ2-5; the match to TRBD1 covers 7 bases. V gave up 4 bases and J gave up 2 bases; unmatched junction bases: 7. CDR1 KGHSH and CDR2 LQKENI come from the germline V gene. The CDR3 spans 15 residues. Here the CDR3 DNA reads TGTGCCAGCTCACTCAGACAGGGTACTCAAGAGACCCAGTACTTC. As protein: CASSLRQGTQETQYF. Filled out from reference TRBV18 and TRBJ2-5, the complete variable domain reads NAGVMQNPRHLVRRRGQEARLRCSPMKGHSHVYWYRQLPEEGLKFMVYLQKENIIDESGMPKERFSAEFPKEGPSILRIQQVVRGDSAAYFCASSLRQGTQETQYFGPGTRLLVL.

This chain joins TRBV5-4 and TRBJ2-3, with unresolved D. V shed 2 bases and J shed 1 base, with 5 bases lying between them. Germline CDR1 SGHNT, CDR2 YYREEE (reference sequence). The CDR3 length is 13 residues. Here the CDR3 DNA reads TGTGCCAGCAGCTTCCGCGGCACAGATACGCAGTATTTT. As protein: CASSFRGTDTQYF. Filled out from reference TRBV5-4 and TRBJ2-3, the complete variable domain reads ETGVTQSPTHLIKTRGQQVTLRCSSQSGHNTVSWYQQALGQGPQFIFQYYREEENGRGNFPPRFSGLQFPNYSSELNVNALELDDSALYLCASSFRGTDTQYFGPGTRLTVL.

The rearrangement uses TRBV18 and TRBJ1-3, with 8 bases identical to TRBD1. The J segment lost 0 bases and the V segment lost 5 bases, leaving 9 bases of the junction unmatched. CDR3 size: 17 residues. Germline V gene lookup returns CDR1 KGHSH and CDR2 LQKENI. CDR3 protein: CASSIDGTGFSGNTIYF. The CDR3 DNA follows: TGTGCCAGCTCAATCGACGGGACAGGTTTCTCTGGAAACACCATATATTTT.

The chain combines TRBV5-6 with TRBJ1-3, with 8 nucleotides matching TRBD1. In germline, CDR1 is SGHDT, CDR2 YYEEEE. V lost 0 bases to trimming and J lost 8 bases; unmatched junction nucleotides: 13. This CDR3 region has 17 residues. The DNA for the CDR3 is TGTGCCAGCAGCTTGGCGTGGGGACAGGCGCACGGGGACACCATATATTTT. Translating gives CASSLAWGQAHGDTIYF.

J is TRBJ2-3 and V is TRBV29-1; 11 bases fit TRBD1. This CDR3 region has 14 residues. From germline, CDR1 is SQVTM and CDR2 ANQGSEA. The V and J ends lost 2 bases and 4 bases, in that order; junction bases with no gene match: 2. Here the CDR3 DNA reads TGCAGCGTTGAACCGGGACAGGGGGCAGATACGCAGTATTTT. Translation: CSVEPGQGADTQYF.

This rearrangement joins TRBV11-2 to TRBJ2-5; 9 positions match TRBD1. The germline V gene encodes CDR1 SGHAT and CDR2 FQNNGV. V shed 3 bases, J shed 3 bases, and the junction held 2 bases outside the gene matches. The CDR3 contains 14 residues. CDR3 protein: CASSFRDREETQYF. The DNA of the CDR3 is TGTGCCAGCAGCTTCCGGGACAGGGAAGAGACCCAGTACTTC. Using reference TRBV11-2 and TRBJ2-5 for the parts outside the CDR3, the full variable domain is EAGVAQSPRYKIIEKRQSVAFWCNPISGHATLYWYQQILGQGPKLLIQFQNNGVVDDSQLPKDRFSAERLKGVDSTLKIQPAKLEDSAVYLCASSFRDREETQYFGPGTRLLVL.

V is TRBV6-1 and J is TRBJ1-5; D is unresolved. CDR3 size: 14 residues. Germline assignment: CDR1 MNHNS and CDR2 SASEGT. V lost 7 bases and J 4 bases, leaving 14 bases between the germline ends. The CDR3 nucleotides read TGTGCCAGCACTTTCGGGGAGGGTAATCAGCCCCAGCATTTT. It codes for CASTFGEGNQPQHF.

V usage is TRBV27 and J usage is TRBJ1-1, with TRBD1 identical over 8 bases. This CDR3 is 15 amino acids long. The germline V gene has CDR1 MNHEY and CDR2 SMNVEV (reference sequence). The V gene end was trimmed by 6 bases and the J gene end by 4 bases; junction bases not matched to a gene: 10. CDR3 coding DNA: TGTGCCAGCAGGGCGACACAGGGGGTAGGCACTGAAGCTTTCTTT. This gives the protein CASRATQGVGTEAFF.

V is TRBV11-2 and J is TRBJ2-1; TRBD2 agrees at 11 bases. The V gene end was trimmed by 2 bases and the J gene end by 0 bases; junction bases not matched to a gene: 6. The CDR3 covers 18 residues. Germline CDR1 and CDR2: SGHAT and FQNNGV. In nucleotides, the CDR3 is TGTGCCAGCAGCTTATTAGCGGGAGGGCCCAACTCCTACAATGAGCAGTTCTTC. Translated, it gives CASSLLAGGPNSYNEQFF.

The chain is built from TRBV5-4 and TRBJ1-5; the D gene is possibly TRBD1 (5 bases). The CDR3 totals 15 residues. Per the germline V gene, CDR1 is SGHNT and CDR2 is YYREEE (reference sequence). V lost 4 bases and J 2 bases, leaving 13 bases between the germline ends. Here the CDR3 DNA reads TGTGCCAGCAGCCGCAGGGAAAACGGCAATCAGCCCCAGCATTTT. This gives the protein CASSRRENGNQPQHF.

This chain connects TRBV6-5 to TRBJ1-1; 8 bases map to TRBD1. The germline CDR1 and CDR2 sequences are MNHEY and SVGAGI. The junction had 3 bases not matched to a gene; V was cut back by 0 bases and J by 0 bases. The CDR3 loop spans 16 amino acids. CDR3 nucleotides: TGTGCCAGCAGTTACTCAGGGACAGGACTGAACACTGAAGCTTTCTTT. It specifies CASSYSGTGLNTEAFF.

This chain uses TRBV15 with TRBJ1-1; 9 bases line up with TRBD1. V lost 0 bases and J lost 2; bases outside the gene matches: 7. CDR1 and CDR2 (germline): LNHNV, YYDKDF (reference sequence). CDR3 length equals 17 residues. This CDR3 is CATSRDLTGGRNTEAFF. Written as DNA, the CDR3 is TGTGCCACCAGCAGAGACCTAACAGGGGGCCGAAACACTGAAGCTTTCTTT. Full variable domain (outside the CDR3, taken from reference TRBV15 and TRBJ1-1): DAMVIQNPRYQVTQFGKPVTLSCSQTLNHNVMYWYQQKSSQAPKLLFHYYDKDFNNEADTPDNFQSRRPNTSFCFLDIRSPGLGDTAMYLCATSRDLTGGRNTEAFFGQGTRLTVV.

The chain recombines TRBV29-1 with TRBJ2-2; D not resolved. V gave up 5 bases and J gave up 8 bases, with 15 bases separating them. Germline V gene data show CDR1 as SQVTM and CDR2 as ANQGSEA. The CDR3 is made up of 13 amino acids. CDR3 DNA: TGCAGCGTTCGGTTATTCTCTCGGGGGGAGCTGTTTTTT. Translated, it gives CSVRLFSRGELFF.

The gene calls are TRBV3-1 (or the pseudogene TRBV3-2) and TRBJ2-3; no firm D call. V was shortened by 10 bases and J by 9 bases, with 8 bases between the two germline ends. This CDR3 comprises 9 residues. CDR1 is LGHDT, CDR2 YNNKEL, per germline (reference sequence). The CDR3 reads CANLRTQYF. CDR3 coding DNA: TGTGCCAACTTGAGAACGCAGTATTTT.